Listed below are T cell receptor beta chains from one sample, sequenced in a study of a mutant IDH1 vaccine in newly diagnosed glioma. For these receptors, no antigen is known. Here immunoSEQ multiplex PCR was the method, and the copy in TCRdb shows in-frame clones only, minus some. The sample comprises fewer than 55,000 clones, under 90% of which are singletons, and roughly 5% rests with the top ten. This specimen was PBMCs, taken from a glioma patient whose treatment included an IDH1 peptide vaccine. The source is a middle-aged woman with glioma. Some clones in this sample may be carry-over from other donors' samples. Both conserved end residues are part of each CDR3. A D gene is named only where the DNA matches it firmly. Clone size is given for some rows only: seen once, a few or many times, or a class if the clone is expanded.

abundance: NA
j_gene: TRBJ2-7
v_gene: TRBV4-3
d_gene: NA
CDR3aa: CASSSSTESSYEQYF
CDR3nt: TGCGCCAGCAGCTCATCGACGGAGAGCTCCTACGAGCAGTACTTC

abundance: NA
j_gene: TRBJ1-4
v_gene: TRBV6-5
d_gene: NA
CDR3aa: CASRSLSLSNEKLFF
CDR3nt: TGTGCCAGCAGATCCTTGAGTCTCTCTAATGAAAAACTGTTTTTT

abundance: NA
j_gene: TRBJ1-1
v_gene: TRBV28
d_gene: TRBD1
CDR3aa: CASREGTGRGTEAFF
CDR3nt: TGTGCCAGCAGGGAAGGGACAGGGCGGGGCACTGAAGCTTTCTTT

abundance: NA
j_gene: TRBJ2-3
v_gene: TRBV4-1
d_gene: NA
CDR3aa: CASSQDTDTQYF
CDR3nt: TGCGCCAGCAGCCAAGATACGGATACGCAGTATTTT

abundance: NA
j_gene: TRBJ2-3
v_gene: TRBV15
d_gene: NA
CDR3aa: CATSRPLADTADTQYF
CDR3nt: TGTGCCACCAGCAGACCCCTCGCTGACACCGCAGATACGCAGTATTTT

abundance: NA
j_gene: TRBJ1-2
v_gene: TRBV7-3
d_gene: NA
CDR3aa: CASSLNGGDYGYTF
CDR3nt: TGTGCCAGCAGCTTAAACGGGGGGGACTATGGCTACACCTTC

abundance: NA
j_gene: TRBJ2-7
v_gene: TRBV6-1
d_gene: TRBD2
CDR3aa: CASSATSGIGEQYF
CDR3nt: TGTGCCAGCAGTGCGACTAGCGGGATAGGGGAGCAGTACTTC

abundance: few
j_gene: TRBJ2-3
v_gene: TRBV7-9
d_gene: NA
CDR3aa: CASSLAGVRSTDTQYF
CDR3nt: TGTGCCAGCAGCTTAGCCGGGGTTCGTAGCACAGATACGCAGTATTTT

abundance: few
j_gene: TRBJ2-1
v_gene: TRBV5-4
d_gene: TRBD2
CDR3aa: CASSSAGGLEDEQFF
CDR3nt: TGTGCCAGCAGCTCTGCGGGGGGGCTGGAAGATGAGCAGTTCTTC

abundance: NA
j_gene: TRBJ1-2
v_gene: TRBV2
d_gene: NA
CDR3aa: CASKTAGWDNYGYTF
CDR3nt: TGTGCCAGCAAAACCGCTGGTTGGGATAACTATGGCTACACCTTC

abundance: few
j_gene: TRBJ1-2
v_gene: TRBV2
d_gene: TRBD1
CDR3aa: CASTPAGQGAYGYTF
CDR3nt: TGTGCCAGCACCCCGGCCGGACAGGGGGCCTATGGCTACACCTTC

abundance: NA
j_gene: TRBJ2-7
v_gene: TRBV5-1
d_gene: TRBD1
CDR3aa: CASSSRDRVSYEQYF
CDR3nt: TGCGCCAGCAGCTCCCGGGACAGGGTTTCCTACGAGCAGTACTTC

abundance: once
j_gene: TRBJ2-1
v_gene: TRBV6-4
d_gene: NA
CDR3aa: CASSDGASDNEQFF
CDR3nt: TGTGCCAGCAGTGACGGGGCTTCGGACAATGAGCAGTTCTTC

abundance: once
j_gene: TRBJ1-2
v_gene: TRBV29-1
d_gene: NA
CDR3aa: CSAGQTYGYTF
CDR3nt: TGCAGCGCCGGACAGACCTATGGCTACACCTTC

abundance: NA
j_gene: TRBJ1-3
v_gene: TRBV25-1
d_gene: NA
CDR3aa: CASSAGASGNTIYF
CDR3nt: TGTGCCAGCAGTGCAGGGGCCTCTGGAAACACCATATATTTT

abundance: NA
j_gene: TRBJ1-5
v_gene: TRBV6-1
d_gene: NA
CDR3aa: CASTKGNQPQHF
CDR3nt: TGTGCCAGCACGAAAGGCAATCAGCCCCAGCATTTT

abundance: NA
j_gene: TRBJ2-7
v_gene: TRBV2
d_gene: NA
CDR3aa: CASGGRYIYEQYF
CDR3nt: TGTGCCAGCGGCGGGCGGTACATCTACGAGCAGTACTTC

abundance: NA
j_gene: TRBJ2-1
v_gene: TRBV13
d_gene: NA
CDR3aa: CASSLTTKEKGEQFF
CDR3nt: TGTGCCAGCAGCTTAACCACAAAGGAGAAGGGAGAGCAGTTCTTC

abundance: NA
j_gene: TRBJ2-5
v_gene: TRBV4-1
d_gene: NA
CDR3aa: CASSFVGGAETQYF
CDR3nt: TGCGCCAGCAGCTTCGTGGGGGGCGCGGAGACCCAGTACTTC

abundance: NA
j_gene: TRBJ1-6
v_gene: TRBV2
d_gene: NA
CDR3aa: CASRDGARSYNSPLHF
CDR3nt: TGTGCCAGCAGGGACGGGGCCCGCTCCTATAATTCACCCCTCCACTTT

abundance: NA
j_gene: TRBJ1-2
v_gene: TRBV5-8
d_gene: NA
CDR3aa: CASSSWDGSGGYTF
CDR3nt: TGTGCCAGCAGCTCTTGGGACGGATCAGGTGGCTACACCTTC

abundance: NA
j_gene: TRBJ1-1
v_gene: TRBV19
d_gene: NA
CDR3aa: CASKGLDSGVPNTEAFF
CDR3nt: TGTGCCAGTAAAGGATTGGACTCTGGGGTCCCAAACACTGAAGCTTTCTTT

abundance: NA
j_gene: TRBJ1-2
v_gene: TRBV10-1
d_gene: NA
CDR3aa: CASSSFRPGAYGYTF
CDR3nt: TGCGCCAGCAGTTCCTTCCGCCCCGGGGCCTATGGCTACACCTTC

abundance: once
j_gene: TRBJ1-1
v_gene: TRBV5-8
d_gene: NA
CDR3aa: CASISWGSAFEAFF
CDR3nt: TGTGCCAGCATCTCATGGGGATCCGCCTTTGAAGCTTTCTTT

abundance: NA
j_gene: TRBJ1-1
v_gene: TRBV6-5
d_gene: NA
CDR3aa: CASSYLGNTEAFF
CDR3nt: TGTGCCAGCAGTTACTTGGGGAACACTGAAGCTTTCTTT

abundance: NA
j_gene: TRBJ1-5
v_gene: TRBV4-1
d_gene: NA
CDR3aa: CASSQDGIANQPQHF
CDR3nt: TGCGCCAGCAGCCAAGATGGAATAGCAAATCAGCCCCAGCATTTT

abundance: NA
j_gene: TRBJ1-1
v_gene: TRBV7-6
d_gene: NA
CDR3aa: CAVGENTEAFF
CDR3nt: TGTGCCGTGGGGGAGAACACTGAAGCTTTCTTT

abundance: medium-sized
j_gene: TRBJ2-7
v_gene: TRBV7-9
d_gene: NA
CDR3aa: CASSSPEVYEQYF
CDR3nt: TGTGCCAGCAGCTCACCCGAGGTCTACGAGCAGTACTTC

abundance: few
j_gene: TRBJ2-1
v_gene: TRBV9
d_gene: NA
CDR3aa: CASSGSGGNEQFF
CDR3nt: TGTGCCAGCAGCGGCTCTGGGGGGAATGAGCAGTTCTTC

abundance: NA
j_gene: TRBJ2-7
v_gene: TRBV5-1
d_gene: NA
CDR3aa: CASSPGSYEQYF
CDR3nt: TGCGCCAGCAGCCCGGGCTCCTACGAGCAGTACTTC

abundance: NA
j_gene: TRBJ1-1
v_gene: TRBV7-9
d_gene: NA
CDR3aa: CASSLELTGTEAFF
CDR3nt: TGTGCCAGCAGCTTAGAGTTGACGGGGACTGAAGCTTTCTTT

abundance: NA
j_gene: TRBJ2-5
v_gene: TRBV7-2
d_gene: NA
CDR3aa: CASSSRGGKETQYF
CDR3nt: TGTGCCAGCAGCTCTAGGGGTGGGAAAGAGACCCAGTACTTC

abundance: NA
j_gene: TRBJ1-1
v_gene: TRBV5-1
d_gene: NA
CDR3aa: CASSLTQSGGARAFF
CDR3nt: TGCGCCAGCAGCTTGACCCAAAGTGGGGGGGCGCGAGCTTTCTTT

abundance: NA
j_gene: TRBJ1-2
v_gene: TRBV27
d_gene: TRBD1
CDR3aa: CASSLAPDRGRYGYTF
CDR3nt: TGTGCCAGCAGTCTAGCCCCGGACAGGGGGCGCTATGGCTACACCTTC

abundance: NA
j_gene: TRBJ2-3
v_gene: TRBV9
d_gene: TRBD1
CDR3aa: CASSLQGEDTQYF
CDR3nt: TGTGCCAGCAGCCTTCAGGGGGAAGATACGCAGTATTTT

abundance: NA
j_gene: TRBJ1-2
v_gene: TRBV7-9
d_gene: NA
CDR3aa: CASSSTVDYGYTF
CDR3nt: TGTGCCAGCAGCTCGACAGTTGATTATGGCTACACCTTC

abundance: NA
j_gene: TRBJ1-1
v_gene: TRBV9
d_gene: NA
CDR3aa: CASSATQGTEAFF
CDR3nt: TGTGCCAGCAGCGCGACACAGGGCACTGAAGCTTTCTTT

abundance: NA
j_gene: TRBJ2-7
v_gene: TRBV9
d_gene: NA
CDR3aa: CASSVLDRVQGFYEQYF
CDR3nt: TGTGCCAGCAGCGTATTGGACCGGGTCCAAGGGTTCTACGAGCAGTACTTC

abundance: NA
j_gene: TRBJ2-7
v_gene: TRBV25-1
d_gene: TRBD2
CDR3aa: CASSAGSGLAGEYEQYF
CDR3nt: TGTGCCAGCAGTGCCGGCTCGGGACTAGCGGGCGAGTACGAGCAGTACTTC

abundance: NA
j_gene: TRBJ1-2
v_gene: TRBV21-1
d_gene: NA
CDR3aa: CASILVDRSLYGYTF
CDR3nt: TGTGCCAGCATCCTAGTAGACAGGTCACTTTATGGCTACACCTTC

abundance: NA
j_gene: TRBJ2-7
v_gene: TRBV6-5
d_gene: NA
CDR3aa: CASRITGSSSYEQYF
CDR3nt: TGTGCCAGCAGGATAACAGGGTCCAGCTCCTACGAGCAGTACTTC

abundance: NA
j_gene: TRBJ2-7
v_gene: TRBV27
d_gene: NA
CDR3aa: CASSLYEGYEQYF
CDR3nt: TGTGCCAGCAGTTTATACGAGGGGTACGAGCAGTACTTC

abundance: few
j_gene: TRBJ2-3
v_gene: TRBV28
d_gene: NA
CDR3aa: CASSLAVTGRLDTQYF
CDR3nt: TGTGCCAGCAGTTTAGCAGTTACAGGGCGGCTAGATACGCAGTATTTT

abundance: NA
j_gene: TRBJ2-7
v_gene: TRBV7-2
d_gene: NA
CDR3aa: CASSAQPGLSYEQYF
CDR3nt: TGTGCCAGCAGCGCGCAACCGGGACTTTCCTACGAGCAGTACTTC

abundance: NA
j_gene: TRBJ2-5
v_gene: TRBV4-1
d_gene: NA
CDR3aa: CASSSSAQETQYF
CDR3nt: TGCGCCAGCAGCTCTAGCGCTCAAGAGACCCAGTACTTC

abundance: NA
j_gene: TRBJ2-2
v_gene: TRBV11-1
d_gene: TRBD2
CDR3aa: CASSLAGRETANTGELFF
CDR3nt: TGTGCCAGCAGCTTAGCCGGGCGGGAGACTGCGAACACCGGGGAGCTGTTTTTT